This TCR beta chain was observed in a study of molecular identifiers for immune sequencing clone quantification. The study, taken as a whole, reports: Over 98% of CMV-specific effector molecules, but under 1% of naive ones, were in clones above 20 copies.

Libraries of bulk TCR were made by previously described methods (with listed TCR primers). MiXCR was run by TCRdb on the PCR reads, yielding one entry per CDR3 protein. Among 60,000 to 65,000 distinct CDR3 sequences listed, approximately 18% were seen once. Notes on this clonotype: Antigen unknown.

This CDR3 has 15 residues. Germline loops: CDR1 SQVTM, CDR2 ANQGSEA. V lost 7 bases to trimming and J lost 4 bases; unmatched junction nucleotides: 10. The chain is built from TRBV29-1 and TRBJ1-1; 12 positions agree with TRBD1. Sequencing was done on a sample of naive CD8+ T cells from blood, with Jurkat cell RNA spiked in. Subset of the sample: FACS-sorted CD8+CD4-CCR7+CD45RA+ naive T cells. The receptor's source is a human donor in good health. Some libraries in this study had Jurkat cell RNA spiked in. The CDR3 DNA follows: TGCAGCGGCATTCCCGGGACAGGGGGCACCACTGAAGCTTTCTTT. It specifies CSGIPGTGGTTEAFF. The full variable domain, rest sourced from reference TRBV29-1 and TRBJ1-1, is SAVISQKPSRDICQRGTSLTIQCQVDSQVTMMFWYRQQPGQSLTLIATANQGSEATYESGFVIDKFPISRPNLTFSTLTVSNMSPEDSSIYLCSGIPGTGGTTEAFFGQGTRLTVV.